The clone carrying this T cell receptor (beta chain) was seen a few times. Its antigen remains unidentified. Losses at the gene ends were 8 bases for V and 7 bases for J; bases not matched to a gene: 7. In germline, CDR1 is LNHNV, CDR2 YYDKDF (reference sequence). The CDR3 is 14 amino acids. These data originate in a study of beta chain features in type 1 diabetes. Study in general: Age, gender and cell yields were alike across patients and healthy donors.

Study-level results: When Type 1 diabetes patients were examined, their TCRB CDR3s proved moderately but significantly shorter in all four CD4+ subsets.

Every isolated RNA sample was fully reverse transcribed, so sequencing captured expressed TCRB transcripts. Data came from immunoSEQ multiplex PCR; TCRdb stores just in-frame clones and leaves some out. The table has 250,000 to 300,000 clones, roughly 13% seen once. The receptor was derived from a young man with type 1 diabetes. The rearrangement links TRBV15 to TRBJ2-1; 11 bases are a match to TRBD2. The sequenced material came from naive CD4+ T cells from blood. The DNA for the CDR3 is TGTGCCACCGGTCGGGGACTAGCGGATAATGAGCAGTTCTTC. It codes for CATGRGLADNEQFF.